This TCR beta chain was retrieved from a study of T-cell reconstitution after alpha-beta-depleted transplantation in children listed by TCRdb under 2016. Broadly, across the study: T-cell immune reconstitution after TCRalphabeta/CD19-depleted allogeneic hematopoietic cell transplantation in children was quantitatively tracked in the study by means of TCR repertoire profiling.

As regards this clonotype: Its antigen is currently not known. No much larger clonotype is one base removed from it; base qualities were not supplied.

Library generation was performed with PCR. Data came from an Illumina HiSeq 2500. Molecular barcoding was employed in the preparation of TCR libraries, with unique molecular identifiers being used to normalize TCRbeta repertoire quantification. The public reads were reprocessed in TCRdb via fastp at Q25 and MiXCR, keeping in-frame beta chains. Rows matching on CDR3 protein sequence are summarized as one entry with the most common DNA and genes. The sample table lists 700,000 to 850,000 distinct CDR3 sequences, 16% of them with a count of one. The ten largest clones capture approximately 4.5% of the sample. Germline trimming: 10 bases from V, 6 bases from J; junction bases outside gene matches: 5. The germline V gene specifies WSHSY as CDR1 and SAAADI as CDR2. The CDR3 runs 11 amino acids, cysteine and phenylalanine included. Only the CDR3 DNA is retained, 33 bases long and in frame from the first base.

What this sample's treatment or condition label stands for: allogeneic hematopoietic cell transplantation with graft depleted of TCRalphabeta T cells and CD19 B cells. The children who served as transplant recipients had been given grafts of TCRalphabeta/CD19-depleted allogeneic hematopoietic cells. Overall study outcomes, separate from this receptor: The apparently early recovery of alphabetaT-cell counts about two months after transplant reportedly depended on only several hundred rapidly expanded clones that came from non-depleted graft cells. The high TCRbeta diversity at day 60 in some patients was ascribed to recipient T cells and intrathymic progenitors that had survived conditioning. Over the following months the frequencies of hyperexpanded clones went down, and after one year T-cell counts and TCRbeta diversity were mostly credited to newly produced T cells.

The material was PBMCs, mostly from graft donor cells, obtained 360 days after TCRalphabeta/CD19-depleted stem cell transplant. The receptor was isolated from a male patient aged 10-17 years who had a stem cell transplant for acute lymphoblastic leukemia, so the T cells may come from the graft donor. The chain is encoded by TRBV10-2 joined to TRBJ1-2, and TRBD1 matches 7 of the central bases. The DNA is TGCGCCACCACAGGGGAAAATGGCTACACCTTC. The encoded protein is CATTGENGYTF.